These 29 T cell receptor beta chains came from one sample sequenced in a study of CD8 T cells in Susac syndrome. cDNA came from approximately 0.5 to 1 ug RNA primed by random hexamers. Via MiXCR, TCRdb re-called the immunoSEQ multiplex PCR reads, giving one row per CDR3 protein. The sample lists approximately 180,000 distinct CDR3 sequences, roughly 95% occurring once. Sequenced sample: CD4+ T cells from PBMCs. These TCRs come from a human donor with multiple sclerosis.

The chain links TRBV12-3 or TRBV12-4 to TRBJ2-1; 13 bases line up with TRBD2. This CDR3 comprises 21 residues. V shed 7 bases, J shed 4 bases, and the junction held 22 bases outside the gene matches. This CDR3 is CASTHPLFTRLAGGPYNEQFF. The CDR3 DNA reads TGTGCCAGCACCCACCCCCTTTTTACGCGACTAGCGGGGGGACCTTACAATGAGCAGTTCTTC.

The J gene is TRBJ2-3, the V gene TRBV20-1, with D perhaps matching TRBD1 or TRBD2 (5 bases each). Germline CDR1 and CDR2: DFQATT and SNEGSKA (reference sequence). V dropped 5 bases and J dropped 6 bases, with 21 bases sitting between them. This CDR3 comprises 15 residues. For the CDR3, the DNA is TGCAGTGCTCCCCGGCTGGGGACCATCGGCGATACGCAGTATTTT. Its translation: CSAPRLGTIGDTQYF.

A single count supports this clonotype. The chain carries TRBV7-2 and TRBJ2-7; D possibly corresponds to TRBD1 (6 bases). Trimming left V 2 bases short and J 0 bases short, with 8 bases between. This CDR3 spans 14 amino acids. Per germline, CDR1 SGHTA and CDR2 FQGNSA. CDR3: CASSLFRGSYEQYF. In nucleotides, the CDR3 is TGTGCCAGCAGCTTATTCAGGGGCTCCTACGAGCAGTACTTC.

The gene calls are TRBV29-1 and TRBJ2-3; D may be TRBD1 or TRBD2 (6 bases each). CDR1 and CDR2 from the germline V gene are SQVTM and ANQGSEA. With 7 bases removed from V and 0 bases from J, the gap between germline ends came to 14 bases. The CDR3 is made up of 14 amino acids. The CDR3, as DNA: TGCAGCGCCCCAGGGGCGGGAAGCACAGATACGCAGTATTTT. Translation: CSAPGAGSTDTQYF.

The gene calls are TRBV3-1 and TRBJ2-2; 9 nucleotides line up with TRBD1. V dropped 2 bases and J dropped 6; count of bases not matched to a gene: 4. The CDR3 contains 15 residues. CDR1 and CDR2 from the germline V gene are LGHDT and YNNKEL (reference sequence). The CDR3 sequence: CASSQSRQGAGELFF. The CDR3 DNA follows: TGTGCCAGCAGCCAATCCCGACAGGGGGCCGGGGAGCTGTTTTTT.

The CDR3 spells CASSPDPSETQYF. The CDR3 region has the DNA TGCGCCAGCAGCCCGGATCCCTCGGAGACCCAGTACTTC. The chain carries TRBV5-1 and TRBJ2-5; D is ambiguous. The V end lost 4 bases, the J end lost 5 bases, and 12 bases lay between the germline ends. Looked up from germline, CDR1 is SGHRS and CDR2 is YFSETQ. CDR3 length: 13 residues.

With regard to this clonotype: A read error may account for a junction end that differs from germline. The chain joins TRBV7-7 to TRBJ2-7, with 7 bases matching TRBD2. The germline V gene encodes CDR1 SSHAT and CDR2 FNYEAQ (reference sequence). The CDR3 consists of 15 residues. The CDR3 loop is CASSPGGRDSYEQYF. CDR3 nucleotide sequence: TGTGCTAGCAGCCCCGGGGGGAGGGATTCCTACGAGCAGTACTTC.

The chain combines TRBV19 with TRBJ1-2; no definite D call. The CDR3 covers 12 residues. Germline assignment: CDR1 LNHDA and CDR2 SQIVND (reference sequence). V shed 3 bases and J shed 3 bases, with 5 bases lying between them. CDR3 amino acids: CASSITHYGYTF. The CDR3 DNA sequence: TGTGCCAGTAGTATCACTCACTATGGCTACACCTTC.

The genes are TRBV20-1 and TRBJ1-2; TRBD1 agrees at 8 bases. Trimming at V came to 6 bases and at J to 4 bases, leaving 7 bases not matched to a gene. In germline, CDR1 is DFQATT, CDR2 SNEGSKA (reference sequence). The CDR3 has 13 residues. The CDR3 sequence is CSATGGEGYGYTF. The CDR3, as DNA: TGCAGTGCAACAGGGGGGGAAGGCTATGGCTACACCTTC.

This chain links TRBV7-3 with TRBJ2-6; no definite D call. Per the germline V gene, CDR1 is SGHTA and CDR2 is FQGTGA. The CDR3 is 18 residues long. V lost 2 bases, J lost 1 base, and 15 bases lay in between. In nucleotides, the CDR3 is TGTGCCAGCAGCTTACCTTCCTCTCCTCTTTCTGGGGCCAACGTCCTGACTTTC. This sequence encodes CASSLPSSPLSGANVLTF.

This sequence joins TRBV29-1 and TRBJ2-7; tentatively, D is TRBD2 (6 bases). CDR1 is SQVTM and CDR2 is ANQGSEA in the germline V gene. Between the trimmed V and J ends, which lost 6 bases and 6 bases, there was a span of 21 bases. CDR3 length: 14 amino acids. The CDR3 sequence: CSVVAGTSMFEQYF. CDR3 sequence (DNA): TGCAGCGTAGTTGCCGGGACTTCCATGTTCGAGCAGTACTTC.

This rearrangement joins TRBV7-6 to TRBJ1-1; 8 bases map to TRBD1. Trimming at V came to 3 bases and at J to 8 bases, leaving 8 bases not matched to a gene. The germline V gene encodes CDR1 SGHVS and CDR2 FNYEAQ. This CDR3 has 14 amino acids. The CDR3 DNA follows: TGTGCCAGCAGCTTCGGTGGAGGACAGGGAGAAGCTTTCTTT. Translation: CASSFGGGQGEAFF.

The gene calls are TRBV6-6 and TRBJ2-7; TRBD1 is a possible D gene (5 bases). The V end was cut by 2 bases, the J end by 3 bases, with 11 bases between. Germline CDR1 is MNHNY and CDR2 is SVGAGI (reference sequence). This CDR3 has 14 amino acids. CDR3 residues: CASSYGSRDYEQYF. CDR3 DNA sequence: TGTGCCAGCAGTTACGGTTCCAGGGACTACGAGCAGTACTTC.

V is TRBV7-6 and J is TRBJ1-6; 11 positions agree with TRBD1. J was trimmed by 8 bases and V by 5 bases; bases with no gene match: 8. This CDR3 contains 16 residues. The germline V gene has CDR1 SGHVS and CDR2 FNYEAQ. Written as DNA, the CDR3 is TGTGCCAGCAGCCTAGAGCCGGGACAGGGGGATTCACCCCTCCACTTT. This gives the protein CASSLEPGQGDSPLHF. Supplemented by reference TRBV7-6 and TRBJ1-6, the full variable domain reads GAGVSQSPRYKVTKRGQDVALRCDPISGHVSLYWYRQALGQGPEFLTYFNYEAQQDKSGLPNDRFSAERPEGSISTLTIQRTEQRDSAMYRCASSLEPGQGDSPLHFGNGTRLTVT.

This sequence joins TRBV20-1 and TRBJ1-2, with 12 bases lining up with TRBD1. Trimming took 2 bases from V and 3 from J; bases not matched to a gene: 4. This CDR3 comprises 15 residues. Germline lookup yields CDR1 DFQATT and CDR2 SNEGSKA (reference sequence). The CDR3 DNA sequence: TGCAGTGCTAGACGGGACAGGGGGCGCGACTATGGCTACACCTTC. Its protein is CSARRDRGRDYGYTF.

The V gene is TRBV30, the J gene TRBJ2-3; 8 bases fit TRBD2. CDR3 length: 16 amino acids. With 3 bases clipped from V and 0 bases from J, the junction kept 8 bases outside the gene matches. From germline, CDR1 is GTSNPN and CDR2 SVGIG (reference sequence). Here the CDR3 DNA reads TGTGCCTGGAGCCCACTAGCGGCTTCTAGCACAGATACGCAGTATTTT. As protein: CAWSPLAASSTDTQYF. Together with reference TRBV30 and TRBJ2-3, the CDR3 gives the full variable domain: SQTIHQWPATLVQPVGSPLSLECTVEGTSNPNLYWYRQAAGRGLQLLFYSVGIGQISSEVPQNLSASRPQDRQFILSSKKLLLSDSGFYLCAWSPLAASSTDTQYFGPGTRLTVL.

The chain links TRBV5-6 to TRBJ1-2, with 10 bases fitting TRBD1. The germline V gene encodes CDR1 SGHDT and CDR2 YYEEEE. V shed 4 bases and J 0 bases; nucleotides not matched to a gene: 9. The CDR3 totals 17 residues. The CDR3 here is CASSRGPGQGSNYGYTF. The CDR3 DNA reads as TGTGCCAGCAGCCGGGGTCCGGGACAGGGGTCTAACTATGGCTACACCTTC. Combining the CDR3 with reference TRBV5-6 and TRBJ1-2 gives the whole variable domain DAGVTQSPTHLIKTRGQQVTLRCSPKSGHDTVSWYQQALGQGPQFIFQYYEEEERQRGNFPDRFSGHQFPNYSSELNVNALLLGDSALYLCASSRGPGQGSNYGYTFGSGTRLTVV.

This chain joins TRBV7-9 and TRBJ1-6, with TRBD1 matching 10 bases. V shed 5 bases and J 9 bases; nucleotides not matched to a gene: 7. Germline-derived CDR1 and CDR2 are SEHNR and FQNEAQ (reference sequence). The CDR3 covers 15 residues. The CDR3 region is CASSPKGQGSSPLHF. Here the CDR3 DNA reads TGTGCCAGCAGCCCAAAGGGACAGGGGAGTTCACCCCTCCACTTT.

This rearrangement joins TRBV19 to TRBJ1-2; TRBD1 might be the D (5 bases). The CDR3 totals 15 residues. V lost 6 bases, J lost 2 bases, and 16 bases lay in between. The V gene's germline CDR1 is LNHDA and CDR2 SQIVND (reference sequence). CDR3 residues: CASSTRLGENYGYTF. The CDR3, as DNA: TGTGCCAGTAGCACACGGCTGGGGGAAAACTATGGCTACACCTTC.

The chain combines TRBV23-1 with TRBJ2-1; TRBD1 or TRBD2 may be the D gene (5 bases each). TRBV23-1 has ORF status, its function being uncertain. The CDR3 spans 14 residues. Trimming left V 3 bases short and J 8 bases short, with 14 bases between. The CDR3 loop reads CASSHGDLLDEQFF. CDR3 nucleotide sequence: TGCGCCAGCAGTCACGGGGACCTCTTGGATGAGCAGTTCTTC.

This clonotype was seen a single time. The rearrangement uses TRBV20-1 and TRBJ2-2; a possible D gene is TRBD1 (6 bases). This CDR3 has 13 amino acids. With 2 bases removed from V and 4 bases from J, the gap between germline ends came to 8 bases. Germline CDR1 reads DFQATT; CDR2 reads SNEGSKA (reference sequence). For the CDR3, the DNA is TGCAGTGCTAGAACAGGGAGCACCGGGGAGCTGTTTTTT. It yields the protein CSARTGSTGELFF.

The CDR3 DNA reads as TGTGCCAGCAGTTTGGACAGGGTCGGGCGTGGCTACACCTTC. Its translation is CASSLDRVGRGYTF. The rearrangement uses TRBV12-3 or TRBV12-4 and TRBJ1-2; 8 positions agree with TRBD1. The CDR3 covers 14 residues. V was pared by 3 bases and J by 7 bases, with 7 bases of the junction left unmatched.

This chain uses TRBV7-6 with TRBJ2-3; 11 nucleotides agree with TRBD1. Trimming removed 5 bases from V and 4 bases from J; junction bases left unmatched: 5. The CDR3 spans 15 residues. Germline CDR1 is SGHVS and CDR2 is FNYEAQ. The DNA for the CDR3 is TGTGCCAGCAGCCCCTGGACAGGGGGCGCAGATACGCAGTATTTT. Amino acid sequence: CASSPWTGGADTQYF.

This clonotype was observed a few times. The V call is TRBV12-3 or TRBV12-4, the J call TRBJ1-2, with D tentatively TRBD1 (5 bases). V shed 3 bases and J shed 4 bases, with 9 bases lying between them. The CDR3 loop spans 13 amino acids. CDR3 loop: CASSLGQGYGYTF. The DNA for the CDR3 is TGTGCCAGCAGTTTGGGTCAGGGCTATGGCTACACCTTC.

The V call is TRBV3-1, the J call TRBJ2-1; 7 bases fit TRBD1. The junction had 12 bases not matched to a gene; V was cut back by 1 base and J by 6 bases. This CDR3 is built from 17 residues. From germline, CDR1 is LGHDT and CDR2 YNNKEL (reference sequence). CDR3 DNA: TGTGCCAGCAGCCAAGCCCTTCAGACAGGGTTGAGCAATGAGCAGTTCTTC. Translation gives CASSQALQTGLSNEQFF.

This clonotype appeared a single time. The rearrangement links TRBV6-5 to TRBJ2-2; 7 bases are a match to TRBD1. The CDR3 is made up of 17 amino acids. The germline V gene encodes CDR1 MNHEY and CDR2 SVGAGI. V lost 5 bases, J lost 0 bases, and 9 bases stayed unmatched. The CDR3 is CASSHLQGPSNTGELFF. The CDR3 coding sequence is TGTGCCAGCAGTCACTTACAGGGGCCCTCGAACACCGGGGAGCTGTTTTTT.

The chain joins TRBV2 to TRBJ2-7, with D hard to call. CDR1 and CDR2 (germline): SNHLY, FYNNEI. V lost 4 bases and J lost 1, with 5 bases in between. The CDR3 is 12 residues long. DNA of the CDR3: TGTGCCAGCAGTGCCTATTCCTACGAGCAGTACTTC. Its protein is CASSAYSYEQYF.

The J gene is TRBJ2-3, the V gene TRBV7-3; no definite D call. The CDR3 consists of 14 residues. Deletions cut 5 bases from V and 5 bases from J, with 14 bases between. The V gene's germline CDR1 is SGHTA and CDR2 FQGTGA. This chain's CDR3 is CASSPTHGVDTQYF. The CDR3, as DNA: TGTGCCAGCAGCCCGACCCACGGAGTAGATACGCAGTATTTT.

J is TRBJ2-5 and V is TRBV2; D remains ambiguous. The ends were cut back, 5 bases at V and 1 base at J, with 14 bases in the middle. CDR1 SNHLY and CDR2 FYNNEI come from the germline V gene. CDR3 size: 15 residues. CDR3 bases: TGTGCCAGCAGTTATCTAGGCACCATCCAAGAGACCCAGTACTTC. This codes for CASSYLGTIQETQYF.